This TCR beta chain was captured in a study of cytomegalovirus exposure and HLA in healthy donors. V trimming: 5 bases; J trimming: 8 bases; junction bases outside the gene matches: 11. This CDR3 region has 17 residues. CDR1 is SEHNR, CDR2 FQNEAQ, per germline (reference sequence). 60 Vbeta and 13 Jbeta primers were used in PCR. Assay: immunoSEQ multiplex PCR; the TCRdb copy retains only in-frame clones and omits some. The sample lists more than 200,000 clones, roughly four fifths occurring once. This receptor was identified in a girl between 5 and 17 years old in good health and CMV-seronegative. The sample was PBMCs. This chain joins TRBV7-9 and TRBJ2-1; 14 bases are a match to TRBD2. The CDR3 sequence is CASSPPTSGRANDEQFF. CDR3 DNA: TGTGCCAGCAGCCCGCCGACTAGCGGGAGGGCCAACGATGAGCAGTTCTTC.